This TCR beta chain was recovered during a study of PD-1 blockade in classical Hodgkin lymphoma. Findings of the study overall: The origin of the repertoire differences remains undefined, with disease activity or prior therapy as possible causes. Reports indicated that newly diagnosed patients had lower baseline TCR diversity than healthy donors did.

Sample time point: newly diagnosed, previously untreated cHL patient sample. Magnetic negative selection of thawed PBMCs was the method by which CD4+ T cells were purified. Germline CDR1 and CDR2: MRHNA and SNTAGT. The CDR3 consists of 14 residues. Between the trimmed V and J ends, which lost 5 bases and 1 base, there was a span of 10 bases. Regarding this clone: Its target is not known.

The assay was immunoSEQ multiplex PCR, and TCRdb's table has in-frame clones only and misses some. The table records over 15,000 clones, about 92% of them present only once. The receptor's source is a human donor with classical Hodgkin lymphoma. The material sequenced was CD4+ T cells from blood. V is TRBV6-4 and J is TRBJ2-3, with D perhaps TRBD1 (6 bases). The CDR3 DNA reads as TGTGCCAGCAGTTCACAGGGAGGCACAGATACGCAGTATTTT. Translating gives CASSSQGGTDTQYF.